Below, 20 T cell receptor beta chains from the same sample are listed, as sequenced in a study of cytomegalovirus exposure and HLA in healthy donors (dated by TCRdb to 2016 to 2017). Library method: the immunoSEQ multiplex PCR assay. A mixture of 60 forward primers for TCR Vbeta segments and 13 reverse primers for TCR Jbeta segments was used in the multiplex PCR. In TCRdb, the immuneACCESS table is reduced to in-frame sequences with V and J assigned. These tables do not hold every clone; where another copy was compared, an unresolved V gene accounts for under half, and the others remain unexplained. The sample table contains nearly 110,000 clones; only one count was recorded for about four fifths of them. Roughly 6% of the sample rests with the top ten. Sequencing was performed on PBMCs. The source of these receptors is a woman aged 50 to 60 in good health and CMV-seropositive.

V and J are TRBV28 and TRBJ1-2, with 7 bases identical to TRBD1. From germline, CDR1 is MDHEN and CDR2 SYDVKM. J lost 7 bases, V lost 5 bases, and 16 bases had no gene match. This CDR3 contains 16 residues. The chain's CDR3 is CASSVPSRGARSGYTF. As DNA, the CDR3 is TGTGCCAGCAGTGTTCCCTCCAGGGGGGCGCGGAGTGGCTACACCTTC.

This chain links TRBV7-9 with TRBJ2-7, with D perhaps TRBD1 (6 bases). Germline V CDR1 and CDR2: SEHNR, FQNEAQ (reference sequence). CDR3 size: 11 residues. The germline V and J ends were trimmed by 10 bases and 4 bases, with 11 bases remaining between them. Here the CDR3 reads CAIEQGYEQYF. CDR3 DNA: TGTGCCATTGAACAGGGATACGAGCAGTACTTC.

Only a few counts were recorded for this clone. The gene calls are TRBV5-6 and TRBJ1-1; D might be TRBD1 (5 bases). Trimming cost V 0 bases and J 8 bases, with 11 bases left between them. The CDR3 runs 13 residues. Germline CDR1 and CDR2: SGHDT and YYEEEE. The CDR3 sequence: CASSLVGGVEAFF. CDR3 nucleotide sequence: TGTGCCAGCAGCTTGGTCGGGGGGGTCGAAGCTTTCTTT. Together with reference TRBV5-6 and TRBJ1-1, the CDR3 gives the full variable domain: DAGVTQSPTHLIKTRGQQVTLRCSPKSGHDTVSWYQQALGQGPQFIFQYYEEEERQRGNFPDRFSGHQFPNYSSELNVNALLLGDSALYLCASSLVGGVEAFFGQGTRLTVV.

The chain has TRBV27 and TRBJ1-2; D gene unclear. Germline CDR1 and CDR2: MNHEY and SMNVEV (reference sequence). The CDR3 loop spans 14 amino acids. V dropped 5 bases and J dropped 0 bases, with 10 bases sitting between them. CDR3 sequence: CASSPGTSNYGYTF. Written as DNA, the CDR3 is TGTGCCAGCAGTCCAGGAACCTCTAACTATGGCTACACCTTC.

Concerning this clone: The sample holds other DNA sequences that translate to the same CDR3. The chain is built from TRBV5-1 and TRBJ1-1, with D unclear. The V end lost 0 bases, the J end lost 1 base, and 4 bases lay between the germline ends. CDR1 is SGHRS and CDR2 is YFSETQ in the germline V gene. CDR3 length: 13 amino acids. The CDR3 loop reads CASSLDRNTEAFF. For the CDR3, the DNA is TGCGCCAGCAGCTTGGATCGGAACACTGAAGCTTTCTTT.

The gene calls are TRBV7-9 and TRBJ1-1; a possible D gene is TRBD1 (5 bases). V was cut by 2 bases and J by 2 bases, with 15 bases left in between. CDR3 length equals 16 residues. CDR1 and CDR2 from the germline V gene are SEHNR and FQNEAQ (reference sequence). This chain's CDR3 is CASSLYEGVGNTEAFF. The CDR3 DNA reads as TGTGCCAGCAGCTTATATGAAGGGGTAGGAAACACTGAAGCTTTCTTT.

This clone was detected only a few times. At one boundary the junction diverges from the germline segment, which might be a read error. The chain joins TRBV4-3 to TRBJ2-3; TRBD2 might be the D (5 bases). The germline CDR1 and CDR2 sequences are LGHNA and YSLEER. This CDR3 contains 14 residues. CDR3 in DNA: TGCGCCAGCAGCAAAGAGCCGGGGTGGGATACGCAGTATTTT. Amino acid sequence: CASSKEPGWDTQYF.

The chain links TRBV25-1 to TRBJ2-7; no definite D call. V was trimmed by 2 bases and J by 1 base, leaving 15 bases between them. CDR1 and CDR2 from the germline V gene are MGHDK and SYGVNS. CDR3 length equals 16 residues. Written as DNA, the CDR3 is TGTGCCAGCAGTGAAACGATCGGCGGAACGTCCTACGAGCAGTACTTC. Encoded protein: CASSETIGGTSYEQYF.

This clone has just one count. Other DNA sequences from this sample encode an identical CDR3 as well. The chain couples TRBV6-1 to TRBJ1-1, with 7 bases fitting TRBD1. V lost 3 bases to trimming and J lost 8 bases; unmatched junction nucleotides: 12. This CDR3 is 15 amino acids long. CDR1 and CDR2 (germline): MNHNS, SASEGT. CDR3 loop: CASSDAATGRSEAFF. The CDR3 DNA reads as TGTGCCAGCAGTGACGCAGCGACAGGGAGGTCCGAAGCTTTCTTT.

V and J are TRBV18 and TRBJ2-7, with D tentatively TRBD2 (5 bases). The germline V gene has CDR1 KGHSH and CDR2 LQKENI. The CDR3 length is 14 residues. V was trimmed by 6 bases and J by 0 bases, leaving 12 bases between them. The CDR3 DNA is TGTGCCAGCTCGCCCCTTGGGAGCTCCTACGAGCAGTACTTC. It is translated as CASSPLGSSYEQYF.

The genes are TRBV2 and TRBJ1-1; D may be TRBD1 (6 bases). The CDR3 has 11 residues. V was pared by 11 bases and J by 1 base, with 8 bases between. Germline-derived CDR1 and CDR2 are SNHLY and FYNNEI. The CDR3 region has the DNA TGTGCCGGGGGACAGAACACTGAAGCTTTCTTT. Encoded protein: CAGGQNTEAFF.

J is TRBJ1-2 and V is TRBV27; 9 bases map to TRBD1. CDR3 length equals 15 residues. CDR1 is MNHEY, CDR2 SMNVEV, per germline (reference sequence). V lost 8 bases, J lost 3 bases, and 10 bases stayed unmatched. CDR3: CASGVDRGYYYGYTF. The CDR3 nucleotides are TGTGCCAGCGGTGTGGACAGGGGATATTACTATGGCTACACCTTC.

The J gene is TRBJ1-2, the V gene TRBV7-2, with 8 bases aligning to TRBD1. Germline V gives CDR1 SGHTA, CDR2 FQGNSA. The CDR3 runs to 13 residues. Germline trimming cut 3 bases from V and 8 bases from J; bases unmatched to any gene: 5. The CDR3: CASSFGTGGGYTF. CDR3 nucleotide sequence: TGTGCCAGCAGCTTTGGGACAGGCGGGGGCTACACCTTC.

DNA for the CDR3: TGCGCCAGCAGCCTACGTCAGGACAGGGGGCAAAACACTGAAGCTTTCTTT. It codes for CASSLRQDRGQNTEAFF. The chain is built from TRBV5-1 and TRBJ1-1; 11 positions match TRBD1. Trimming cost V 4 bases and J 2 bases; bases outside gene matches: 10. Per germline, CDR1 SGHRS and CDR2 YFSETQ. The CDR3 covers 17 residues.

J is TRBJ1-2 and V is TRBV27; no firm D call. Trimming took off 3 bases at V and 2 bases at J, with 7 bases between the two ends. CDR3 size: 13 residues. Germline values: CDR1 MNHEY, CDR2 SMNVEV (reference sequence). The CDR3 spells CASSFRRNYGYTF. The CDR3, as DNA: TGTGCCAGCAGTTTCCGGCGGAACTATGGCTACACCTTC.

The V and J genes are TRBV7-9 and TRBJ2-5, with 8 bases that match TRBD1. The CDR3 has 15 amino acids. V dropped 5 bases and J dropped 3; count of bases not matched to a gene: 8. CDR1 and CDR2 (germline): SEHNR, FQNEAQ (reference sequence). The CDR3 DNA reads as TGTGCCAGCAGCATCACGGGACAGGCGGAAGAGACCCAGTACTTC. It codes for CASSITGQAEETQYF.

The J gene is TRBJ2-2, the V gene TRBV27; 8 positions match TRBD2. CDR1 and CDR2 (germline): MNHEY, SMNVEV (reference sequence). The CDR3 sequence is 17 residues long. With V trimmed by 1 base and J by 4 bases, 8 bases remained unmatched. The CDR3: CASSLWGGGPSTGELFF. The CDR3 DNA reads TGTGCCAGCAGTTTATGGGGCGGGGGGCCGAGCACCGGGGAGCTGTTTTTT.

The rearrangement links TRBV15 to TRBJ1-2, with D uncertain. The CDR3 is 15 residues long. V lost 0 bases and J lost 11, with 19 bases in between. CDR1 LNHNV and CDR2 YYDKDF come from the germline V gene (reference sequence). The DNA of the CDR3 is TGTGCCACCAGCAGAGATCTTCAGGAGGGCCTTCCATACACCTTC. Amino acids: CATSRDLQEGLPYTF.

This sequence joins TRBV18 and TRBJ1-2, with D maybe TRBD1 (6 bases). Trimming stripped 3 bases from V and 4 bases from J, with 12 bases between. Germline assignment: CDR1 KGHSH and CDR2 LQKENI. This CDR3 is 14 amino acids long. CDR3 nucleotide sequence: TGTGCCAGCTCACCGTGGGGGGGCCTCTATGGCTACACCTTC. Translated: CASSPWGGLYGYTF.

The chain joins TRBV27 to TRBJ2-1, with 7 bases that match TRBD2. With V trimmed by 0 bases and J by 5 bases, 7 bases remained unmatched. The CDR3 sequence is 16 residues long. Per the germline V gene, CDR1 is MNHEY and CDR2 is SMNVEV (reference sequence). In DNA form, the CDR3 reads TGTGCCAGCAGTTTATCGGAGAGCGGGGAAGACAATGAGCAGTTCTTC. Translated: CASSLSESGEDNEQFF.